The TCR beta chain under discussion was sequenced for a study of tissue T cells after allogeneic stem cell transplantation (dated by TCRdb to between 2020 and 2023). Background on the whole study: TCR beta repertoires were profiled across many tissues obtained from research autopsies of patients with and without GVHD, as well as in mouse models of GVHD. The human arm was a prospective observational study without blinding or randomization.

Libraries were constructed by the immunoSEQ multiplex PCR assay. TCRbeta CDR3 sequencing was performed at survey depth by Adaptive Biotechnologies, and CDR3 sequences, V/J genes, productive frequency and template counts were reported. TCR beta CDR3 regions were amplified from genomic DNA rather than RNA. The published analysis was carried out like this. Jensen-Shannon divergence served to quantify pairwise repertoire overlap between tissues, with 0 meaning identical and 1 meaning complete divergence. Tissues were clustered by single-linkage agglomerative hierarchical clustering of pairwise JSD values, and the clustering results were displayed as dendrograms. GLIPH2 was run on all patient samples with simulation_depth 1000, kmer_min_depth 3 and cdr3_length_cutoff 8, and groups with more than two unique CDR3s were retained. A standardized tissue-overlap score was calculated by extrapolating Jaccard GLIPH-group overlap across patients to a standard repertoire size of 1000 clones. Linear mixed-effect models, with tissue included as a fixed effect and individual included as a random effect, were used to assess associations of diversity with clinical or experimental variables. Entries here come from immuneACCESS through TCRdb and include only in-frame sequences with V and J called. Some clones fail to appear in such tables; in the studies checked, an unresolved V gene covers under half of the shortfall, and the cause of the remainder is unknown. V, J and clone size reflect that table, while D and trimming were determined from the DNA. The sample contains 4,500 to 5,000 clones, more than 40% of them found a single time. The leading ten clones occupy under 25% of the sample.

In light of the paper, this sample's time point label describes: mouse harvest day 14 after allogeneic transplant. Each mouse graft consisted of 10^7 T-cell-depleted bone marrow cells plus 10^6 splenic CD5+ T cells and was given by tail vein injection. GVHD in mice was modeled with a major MHC-mismatch B6 (H2b) into BALB/c (H2d) model, and tissues were profiled at day 7 or 14. Mouse tissues and retro-orbital blood were harvested on day 7 or 14 post-transplant using separate sterile tools per animal; livers were flushed beforehand. Before genomic DNA isolation with the DNeasy Blood & Tissue Kit, mouse tissues were minced with razor blades in buffered saline. This clone was recorded only once. No cognate antigen has been identified for it. This receptor came from a mouse, so its gene names and germline sequences are mouse ones too. The read ends 1 residue before the CDR3 terminus; that terminus is restored from the germline J gene.

The CDR3 has 13 amino acids, counting the end cysteine and phenylalanine. Of the CDR3's DNA, 36 bases were read; they are in frame from base 1. Sequences FNHDT (CDR1) and SITEND (CDR2) are obtained from the germline V gene (reference sequence). For this chain, trimming is 4 bases at the V end and 4 bases at the J end, and the number of junction bases without a gene match is 4. Broader findings and caveats from the paper: Within patients, how anatomically similar the tissues were was a key factor in shaping TCR repertoire composition, regardless of disease or transplant status. The study did not establish which tissue TCRs were alloreactive or antigen-specific, and some clones may have been host cells that persisted. Not many T cell clones showed up in more than one patient, yet clustering based on motifs uncovered repertoire signatures that were shared across patients in a tissue-specific way. In both patients and mice, T cells from blood and spleen covered only a limited part of the TCR repertoire found in tissues. A small and clinically heterogeneous patient cohort was studied, and sampling depth was acknowledged as a limitation.

The sequencing sample was made of lymph node tissue. This receptor was obtained from a female BALB/c mouse given C57BL/6 T cells with graft-versus-host disease after an allogeneic hematopoietic cell transplant. The V gene is TRBV19 and the J gene is TRBJ1-1, with TRBD1 matching 7 junction bases. The CDR3 reads CASSYRGGTEVFF. The CDR3 DNA, read in part, is TGTGCCAGCAGTTACAGGGGAGGCACAGAAGTCTTC.